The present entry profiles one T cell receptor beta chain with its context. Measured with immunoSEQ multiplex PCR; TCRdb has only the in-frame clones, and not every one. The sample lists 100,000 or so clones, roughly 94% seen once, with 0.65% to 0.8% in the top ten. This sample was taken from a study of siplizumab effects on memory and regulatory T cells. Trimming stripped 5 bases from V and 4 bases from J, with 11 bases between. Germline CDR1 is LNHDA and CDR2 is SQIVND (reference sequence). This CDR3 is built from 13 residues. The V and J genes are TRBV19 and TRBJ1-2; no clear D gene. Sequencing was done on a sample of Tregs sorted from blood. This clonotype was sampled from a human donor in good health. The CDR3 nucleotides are TGTGCCAGTAGTCGTGGGCTCGGCTATGGCTACACCTTC. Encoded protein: CASSRGLGYGYTF.